These 5 T cell receptor beta chains came from one sample sequenced in a study of blood T cell repertoires in COVID-19. This table comes from immunoSEQ multiplex PCR, and its TCRdb copy is limited to in-frame clones, with some not included. This sample carries over 400,000 clones, roughly nine tenths of them seen once, and the ten largest clones take 8.3%. The source material was PBMCs or T cells enriched from blood (not recorded which). The source of these receptors is a woman in her sixties or seventies who had recovered from COVID-19.

This rearrangement joins TRBV5-1 to TRBJ2-1; a weak D match, TRBD2 (6 bases). V was clipped by 0 bases and J by 5 bases, with 9 bases between them. This CDR3 region has 14 residues. Germline CDR1 SGHRS, CDR2 YFSETQ. The CDR3 reads CASSLVGGHNEQFF. The DNA for the CDR3 is TGCGCCAGCAGCTTGGTGGGGGGTCACAATGAGCAGTTCTTC.

The rearrangement joins TRBV18 to TRBJ2-7, with D possibly TRBD1 on 6 matching bases. The CDR3 has 13 residues. The germline V gene has CDR1 KGHSH and CDR2 LQKENI. The V end lost 2 bases, the J end lost 3 bases, and 8 bases lay between the germline ends. The CDR3 coding sequence is TGTGCCAGCTCACCAAACAGGGACTACGAGCAGTACGTC. Translated, it gives CASSPNRDYEQYV.

The chain joins TRBV6-5 to TRBJ1-1, with 9 bases fitting TRBD1. The V segment lost 4 bases and the J segment 5 bases; nucleotides outside the gene matches: 8. The CDR3 sequence is 15 residues long. Germline lookup yields CDR1 MNHEY and CDR2 SVGAGI. The CDR3 sequence: CASSSPGQGRTEAFF. The CDR3 nucleotides are TGTGCCAGCAGTTCCCCGGGACAGGGAAGGACTGAAGCTTTCTTT.

The chain is built from TRBV2 and TRBJ1-6, with D unclear. V lost 3 bases and J 7 bases, leaving 7 bases between the germline ends. The CDR3 totals 13 residues. CDR1 is SNHLY and CDR2 is FYNNEI in the germline V gene. CDR3 amino acids: CASSDEQNSPLHF. CDR3 bases: TGTGCCAGCAGTGACGAACAGAATTCACCCCTCCACTTT.

The chain combines TRBV11-3 with TRBJ2-5; tentatively, D is TRBD2 (6 bases). Trimming left V 3 bases short and J 4 bases short, with 6 bases between. This CDR3 contains 12 residues. Germline CDR1 reads SGHNT; CDR2 reads YENEEA. The CDR3 loop is CASSFSGETQYF. DNA for the CDR3: TGTGCCAGCAGCTTTAGCGGAGAGACCCAGTACTTC.